These 5 T cell receptor beta chains originate from one sample sequenced in a study of T cells in Graves' hyperthyroidism and ophthalmopathy (dated by TCRdb to the late 2010s). To prepare the library, multiplex PCR was applied. The sequencing machine was an Illumina HiSeq 2000. The TCR beta CDR3 regions were amplified from RNA transcripts. The first round of RT-PCR for the TCR CDR3 was performed with the HTBI primer set and the Qiagen OneStep RT-PCR kit. TCRdb's own reprocessing of the public reads used fastp at Q25 and MiXCR and kept productive beta chains. Under each unique CDR3 protein, matching rows form one entry showing the most common genes and DNA. Within this sample are about 300,000 distinct CDR3 sequences, with around 20% of them counted one time only. The ten most abundant clones make up under 40% of the sample. The sequenced sample consisted of blood. These receptors were collected from a man in his fifties with Graves' ophthalmopathy.

The V and J genes are TRBV5-1 and TRBJ1-2; D is ambiguous. Trimming pared 4 bases from V and 8 bases from J, leaving 9 bases between. The CDR3 consists of 11 residues. Looked up from germline, CDR1 is SGHRS and CDR2 is YFSETQ. The CDR3 reads CASSTELGYTF. The DNA for the CDR3 is TGCGCCAGCAGCACGGAGTTGGGCTACACCTTC. The whole variable domain, filled in from reference TRBV5-1 and TRBJ1-2, reads KAGVTQTPRYLIKTRGQQVTLSCSPISGHRSVSWYQQTPGQGLQFLFEYFSETQRNKGNFPGRFSGRQFSNSRSEMNVSTLELGDSALYLCASSTELGYTFGSGTRLTVV.

In DNA form, the CDR3 reads TGCAGTGCTAGAGATCCAGCGGGAGCCACAGATACGCAGTATTTT. Encoded protein: CSARDPAGATDTQYF. The V call is TRBV20-1, the J call TRBJ2-3, with 8 bases that match TRBD2. With 0 bases clipped from V and 2 bases from J, the junction kept 4 bases outside the gene matches. The V gene's germline CDR1 is DFQATT and CDR2 SNEGSKA (reference sequence). This CDR3 comprises 15 residues.

The CDR3 region is CASSPQPSTDRALPRYEQYF. CDR3 sequence (DNA): TGTGCCAGCAGCCCTCAGCCCTCAACAGACAGGGCGCTCCCCCGTTACGAGCAGTACTTC. The gene calls are TRBV7-6 and TRBJ2-7; 7 nucleotides match TRBD1. The V gene end was trimmed by 5 bases and the J gene end by 4 bases; junction bases not matched to a gene: 26. Per the germline V gene, CDR1 is SGHVS and CDR2 is FNYEAQ. The CDR3 extends over 20 amino acids.

This clonotype was detected only a few times. This chain links TRBV14 with TRBJ2-7; D is ambiguous. Trimming left V 4 bases short and J 2 bases short, with 21 bases between. This CDR3 is 17 amino acids long. The V gene's germline CDR1 is SGHDN and CDR2 FVKESK. The CDR3 nucleotides read TGTGCCAGCAGCCCACACACCCTTTTTGGCATTACCTACGAGCAGTACTTC. Translating it yields CASSPHTLFGITYEQYF.

Many counts were recorded for this clonotype. This rearrangement joins TRBV2 to TRBJ1-6, with TRBD1 identical over 9 bases. The CDR3 is 16 residues long. Germline CDR1 is SNHLY and CDR2 is FYNNEI. Trimming cost V 5 bases and J 9 bases; bases outside gene matches: 11. This chain's CDR3 is CASSTYTGGAGSPLHF. The CDR3 coding sequence is TGTGCCAGCAGTACATATACAGGGGGCGCAGGTTCACCCCTCCACTTT.